The next 10 T cell receptor beta chains were all read from a single sample in a study of cytomegalovirus exposure and HLA in healthy donors. PCR employed 60 Vbeta and 13 Jbeta primers. Sequencing was performed with immunoSEQ multiplex PCR; in TCRdb, only in-frame clones are kept and a portion is missing. The sample yields around 160,000 clones, around 80% seen once. Sequencing was performed on PBMCs. The source of these receptors is a woman in her 40s in good health and CMV-seronegative.

The chain is built from TRBV29-1 and TRBJ2-3, with TRBD2 identical over 13 bases. The CDR3 covers 18 residues. Germline V CDR1 and CDR2: SQVTM, ANQGSEA. The V and J ends lost 3 bases and 4 bases, in that order; junction bases with no gene match: 13. CDR3 in DNA: TGCAGCGTTGACGGACTAGCGGGAGCGGGCCTTATCGCAGATACGCAGTATTTT. Translation gives CSVDGLAGAGLIADTQYF.

V is TRBV29-1 and J is TRBJ2-5, with a weak D call TRBD1 (6 bases). This CDR3 spans 13 amino acids. CDR1 and CDR2 from the germline V gene are SQVTM and ANQGSEA. Trimming stripped 0 bases from V and 5 bases from J, with 10 bases between. The CDR3: CSVEDPRGETQYF. DNA of the CDR3: TGCAGCGTTGAAGATCCCAGGGGTGAGACCCAGTACTTC.

This clone showed up just once. The chain uses TRBV2 and TRBJ1-4; D possibly corresponds to TRBD1 (6 bases). The germline V and J ends were trimmed by 4 bases and 4 bases, with 10 bases remaining between them. The CDR3 totals 14 residues. Germline V gene data show CDR1 as SNHLY and CDR2 as FYNNEI. The DNA of the CDR3 is TGTGCCAGCAGTGTTCAGGGGAATAATGAAAAACTGTTTTTT. This translates into CASSVQGNNEKLFF. Variable domain in full (rest from reference TRBV2 and TRBJ1-4): EPEVTQTPSHQVTQMGQEVILRCVPISNHLYFYWYRQILGQKVEFLVSFYNNEISEKSEIFDDQFSVERPDGSNFTLKIRSTKLEDSAMYFCASSVQGNNEKLFFGSGTQLSVL.

The sample holds one count of this clone. CDR3 DNA: TGTGCCAGCCGCTACACAGGGGGCCGCAATCAGCCCCAGCATTTT. Protein product: CASRYTGGRNQPQHF. This sequence joins TRBV28 and TRBJ1-5; 9 positions agree with TRBD1. CDR3 length: 15 residues. Looked up from germline, CDR1 is MDHEN and CDR2 is SYDVKM. The V and J ends lost 8 bases and 2 bases, in that order; junction bases with no gene match: 7.

The chain links TRBV29-1 to TRBJ2-7; 8 nucleotides align to TRBD2. Germline V CDR1 and CDR2: SQVTM, ANQGSEA. J was trimmed by 4 bases and V by 2 bases; bases with no gene match: 4. CDR3 size: 13 residues. The CDR3 is CSVERAGVYEQYF. CDR3 coding DNA: TGCAGCGTTGAAAGAGCGGGAGTGTACGAGCAGTACTTC.

The CDR3 DNA reads as TGTGCCAGCAGCTACGGGGTCGGCACCGGGGAGCTGTTTTTT. It encodes CASSYGVGTGELFF. V and J are TRBV11-1 and TRBJ2-2; D perhaps matches TRBD2 (5 bases). Germline loops: CDR1 SGHAT, CDR2 FQDESV (reference sequence). The CDR3 sequence is 14 residues long. Trimming stripped 4 bases from V and 4 bases from J, with 10 bases between.

This clone was seen only once. The chain uses TRBV7-9 and TRBJ2-3; 13 bases agree with TRBD2. The length of the CDR3 is 16 residues. Germline assignment: CDR1 SEHNR and CDR2 FQNEAQ (reference sequence). After removal of 5 bases from V and 4 bases from J, the junction contained 6 bases not matched to a gene. CDR3 in amino acids: CASSPRTSGSPDTQYF. As DNA, the CDR3 is TGTGCCAGCAGCCCTAGGACTAGCGGGAGCCCAGATACGCAGTATTTT.

The rearrangement links TRBV7-9 to TRBJ2-3; 8 positions match TRBD1. Germline V gives CDR1 SEHNR, CDR2 FQNEAQ (reference sequence). V shed 0 bases and J 4 bases; nucleotides not matched to a gene: 3. CDR3 length equals 15 residues. The CDR3 sequence is CASSLAQGASDTQYF. DNA of the CDR3: TGTGCCAGCAGCTTAGCGCAGGGGGCTTCAGATACGCAGTATTTT.

This sequence joins TRBV6-5 and TRBJ2-2; D perhaps matches TRBD2 (6 bases). Between the trimmed V and J ends, which lost 0 bases and 2 bases, there was a span of 10 bases. Germline assignment: CDR1 MNHEY and CDR2 SVGAGI. The CDR3 extends over 16 amino acids. The CDR3 is CASSYSGRINTGELFF. CDR3 sequence (DNA): TGTGCCAGCAGTTACTCCGGGAGAATAAACACCGGGGAGCTGTTTTTT.

This chain links TRBV2 with TRBJ1-5, with D maybe TRBD1 (6 bases). With 9 bases removed from V and 3 bases from J, the gap between germline ends came to 12 bases. This CDR3 has 13 amino acids. The germline V gene has CDR1 SNHLY and CDR2 FYNNEI. CDR3 loop: CASEGTNNQPQHF. CDR3 sequence (DNA): TGTGCCAGTGAGGGGACAAACAATCAGCCCCAGCATTTT.